This TCR beta chain appears in the sequencing data of a study of shared clonotypes between healthy human individuals. Study results and limitations: Naive subsets typically showed greater estimated richness than memory subsets.

Concerning this clone itself: Its target is unknown.

TCRdb's table, derived via immunoSEQ multiplex PCR, lists solely in-frame clones and lacks some. This sample has about 980,000 clones, with over 60% found just once. Trimming took 3 bases from V and 1 from J, leaving 8 bases between them. This CDR3 is built from 14 residues. Germline CDR1 reads SGDLS; CDR2 reads YYNGEE. The clonotype was recovered from a man aged 18 to 30 in good health. V usage is TRBV9 and J usage is TRBJ1-3; D unclear. Specimen: memory CD4+ T cells sorted from blood. Subset reported: CD45RA-negative fraction. CDR3 bases: TGTGCCAGCAGCGCAGGAGCTTCTGGAAACACCATATATTTT. Translation: CASSAGASGNTIYF.